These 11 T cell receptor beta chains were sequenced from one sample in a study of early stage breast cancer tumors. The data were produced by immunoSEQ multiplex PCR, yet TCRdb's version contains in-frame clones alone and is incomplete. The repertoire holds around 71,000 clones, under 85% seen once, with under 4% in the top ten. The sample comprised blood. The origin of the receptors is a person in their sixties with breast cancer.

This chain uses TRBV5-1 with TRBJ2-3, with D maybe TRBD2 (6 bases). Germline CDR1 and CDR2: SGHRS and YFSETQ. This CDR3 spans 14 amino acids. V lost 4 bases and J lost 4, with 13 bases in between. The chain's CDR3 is CASSGTPSADTQYF. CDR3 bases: TGCGCCAGCAGCGGGACTCCGAGTGCAGATACGCAGTATTTT.

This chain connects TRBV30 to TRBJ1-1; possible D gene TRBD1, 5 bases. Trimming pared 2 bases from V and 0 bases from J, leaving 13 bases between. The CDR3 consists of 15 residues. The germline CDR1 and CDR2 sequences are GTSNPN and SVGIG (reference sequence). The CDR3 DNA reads TGTGCCTGGAGTCGGGGGGTCGATATGAACACTGAAGCTTTCTTT. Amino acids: CAWSRGVDMNTEAFF.

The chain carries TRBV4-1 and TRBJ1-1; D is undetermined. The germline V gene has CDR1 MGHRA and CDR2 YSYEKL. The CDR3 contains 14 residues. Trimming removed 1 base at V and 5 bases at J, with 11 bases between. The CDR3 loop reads CASSQVKYLTEAFF. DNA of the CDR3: TGCGCCAGCAGCCAAGTTAAGTACCTGACTGAAGCTTTCTTT.

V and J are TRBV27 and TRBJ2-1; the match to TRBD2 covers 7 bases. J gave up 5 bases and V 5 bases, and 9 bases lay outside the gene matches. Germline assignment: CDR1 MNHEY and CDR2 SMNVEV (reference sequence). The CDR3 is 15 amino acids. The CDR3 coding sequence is TGTGCCAGCAGTCTTTTGGGGGGGAGACACAATGAGCAGTTCTTC. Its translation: CASSLLGGRHNEQFF.

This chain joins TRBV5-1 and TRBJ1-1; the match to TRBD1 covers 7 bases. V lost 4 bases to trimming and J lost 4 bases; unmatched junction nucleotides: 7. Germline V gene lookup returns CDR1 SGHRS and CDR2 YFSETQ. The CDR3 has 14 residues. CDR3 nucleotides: TGCGCCAGCAGCCCAGTGACAGGGACCACTGAAGCTTTCTTT. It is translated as CASSPVTGTTEAFF.

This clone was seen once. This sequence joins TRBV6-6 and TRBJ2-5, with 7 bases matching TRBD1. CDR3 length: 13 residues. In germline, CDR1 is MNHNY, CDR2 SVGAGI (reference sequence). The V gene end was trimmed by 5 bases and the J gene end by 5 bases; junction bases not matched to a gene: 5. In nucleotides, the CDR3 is TGTGCCAGCAGTAGACAGGGTATCGAGACCCAGTACTTC. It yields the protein CASSRQGIETQYF.

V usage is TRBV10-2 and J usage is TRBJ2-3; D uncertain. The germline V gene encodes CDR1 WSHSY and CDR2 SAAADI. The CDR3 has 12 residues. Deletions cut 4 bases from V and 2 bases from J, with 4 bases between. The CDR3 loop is CASSVATDTQYF. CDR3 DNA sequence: TGCGCCAGCAGTGTGGCCACAGATACGCAGTATTTT.

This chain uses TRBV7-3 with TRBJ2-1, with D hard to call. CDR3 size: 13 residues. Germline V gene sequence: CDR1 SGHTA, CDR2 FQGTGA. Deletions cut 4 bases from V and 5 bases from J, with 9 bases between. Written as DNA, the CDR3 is TGTGCCAGCAGCTGGCGCACAGACAATGAGCAGTTCTTC. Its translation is CASSWRTDNEQFF.

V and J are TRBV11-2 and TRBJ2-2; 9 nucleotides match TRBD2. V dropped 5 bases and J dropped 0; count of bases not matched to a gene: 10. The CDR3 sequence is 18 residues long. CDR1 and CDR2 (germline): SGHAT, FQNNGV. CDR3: CASSPRSAGGSNTGELFF. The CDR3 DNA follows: TGTGCCAGCAGCCCCCGGTCAGCGGGGGGCTCGAACACCGGGGAGCTGTTTTTT.

DNA of the CDR3: TGTGCCATCAGGCTAGTGGGGTCCAATGAGCAGTTCTTC. The encoded protein is CAIRLVGSNEQFF. This chain connects TRBV10-3 to TRBJ2-1; D gene ambiguous. V was pared by 6 bases and J by 6 bases, with 12 bases between. The CDR3 contains 13 residues. Germline values: CDR1 ENHRY, CDR2 SYGVKD.

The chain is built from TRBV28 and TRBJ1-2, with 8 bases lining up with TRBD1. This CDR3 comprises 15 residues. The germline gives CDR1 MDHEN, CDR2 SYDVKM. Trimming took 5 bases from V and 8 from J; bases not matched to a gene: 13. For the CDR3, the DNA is TGTGCCAGCAGTCCCCGGTCAGTGACAGGGGACGGCTACACCTTC. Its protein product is CASSPRSVTGDGYTF.